This T cell receptor beta chain was identified in a study of cytomegalovirus exposure and HLA in healthy donors. The CDR3 contains 13 residues. The V end lost 2 bases, the J end lost 6 bases, and 7 bases lay between the germline ends. CDR1 is SEHNR, CDR2 FQNEAQ, per germline (reference sequence). Comments on this clone: Its antigen is not identified.

Notes on the study in general: In a later analysis, HLA-associated beta chains showed higher expansion and lower generation probabilities than comparable chains. A later analysis showed TCR association rates differing by HLA locus, peaking at DRB1 and lowest at HLA-C.

Use of 60 Vbeta and 13 Jbeta primers characterized the PCR. Some clones are missing from TCRdb's copy, which holds only in-frame ones; the method was immunoSEQ multiplex PCR. The data contain some 130,000 clones, roughly 80% of them seen just once; the ten biggest clones take up about 4%. V and J are TRBV7-9 and TRBJ2-2, with no clear D. This clonotype was obtained from a woman in her thirties or forties in good health and CMV-seronegative. Sequenced sample: PBMCs. This CDR3 reads CASSLSRAGELFF. The CDR3 DNA is TGTGCCAGCAGCTTAAGCCGGGCCGGGGAGCTGTTTTTT.